One and the same sample provided the 8 T cell receptor beta chains below, sequenced in a study of response to subunit inactivated influenza vaccine. TCRdb re-called the RT-PCR reads through MiXCR, storing one row per CDR3 protein. The top ten hold approximately 11% of the sample, which has roughly 780,000 distinct CDR3 sequences, around 20% seen once. Here the sequenced sample was PBMCs from blood, taken 4 to 6 days after vaccination. The receptors come from a man aged 45-60 years who received an inactivated influenza vaccine.

To note about this clonotype: A read error may account for a junction end that differs from germline. The rearrangement uses TRBV6-1 and TRBJ2-3; 10 nucleotides line up with TRBD1. In germline, CDR1 is MNHNS, CDR2 SASEGT. This CDR3 contains 15 residues. For the CDR3, the DNA is TGTGCTAGCAGAAGACAGGGGGCGACCACAGATACGCAGTATTTT. It is translated as CASRRQGATTDTQYF.

This clonotype was detected many times. V gene TRBV4-2 combines with J gene TRBJ2-1; D uncertain. The CDR3 contains 16 residues. V lost 0 bases, J lost 4 bases, and 13 bases lay in between. Per the germline V gene, CDR1 is LGHNA and CDR2 is YNFKEQ. The CDR3 region has the DNA TGTGCCAGCAGCCAAGATTTCCTAGGATCGTACAATGAGCAGTTCTTC. This sequence encodes CASSQDFLGSYNEQFF.

The chain combines TRBV19 with TRBJ2-6, with D possibly being TRBD1 or TRBD2 (5 bases each). Trimming took off 5 bases at V and 0 bases at J, with 17 bases between the two ends. The CDR3 has 18 residues. Per germline, CDR1 LNHDA and CDR2 SQIVND (reference sequence). For the CDR3, the DNA is TGTGCCAGTAGTTCCCTCCGGGACCGATACTCTGGGGCCAACGTCCTGACTTTC. Translating gives CASSSLRDRYSGANVLTF.

In its sample, this clonotype was seen a few times. This chain joins TRBV2 and TRBJ2-1; 9 bases map to TRBD2. The CDR3 is made up of 15 amino acids. J lost 9 bases, V lost 7 bases, and 13 bases had no gene match. CDR1 is SNHLY and CDR2 is FYNNEI in the germline V gene. CDR3 residues: CASKLGTSSLGEQFF. As DNA, the CDR3 is TGTGCCAGCAAGCTAGGGACTAGCAGTTTGGGTGAGCAGTTCTTC.

This clonotype was seen more than once but under ten times. V usage is TRBV12-3 or TRBV12-4 and J usage is TRBJ2-1; the match to TRBD2 covers 10 bases. The CDR3 has 16 residues. The V segment lost 7 bases and the J segment 2 bases; nucleotides outside the gene matches: 8. The CDR3 reads CASTSGGAVAYNEQFF. Written as DNA, the CDR3 is TGTGCCAGCACAAGCGGGGGGGCGGTAGCCTACAATGAGCAGTTCTTC.

In its sample, this clonotype was seen a few times. The chain employs TRBV11-2 and TRBJ2-5, with D tentatively TRBD1 (6 bases). Germline V gives CDR1 SGHAT, CDR2 FQNNGV. The CDR3 consists of 15 residues. V lost 2 bases to trimming and J lost 5 bases, with 15 bases between them. CDR3 protein: CASSLQGIMDETQYF. DNA of the CDR3: TGTGCCAGCAGCTTACAGGGGATAATGGACGAGACCCAGTACTTC.

This clonotype was picked up a small number of times. The chain carries TRBV6-5 and TRBJ2-2, with D perhaps matching TRBD1 (5 bases). Trimming cost V 6 bases and J 4 bases, with 6 bases left between them. Germline CDR1 reads MNHEY; CDR2 reads SVGAGI. The CDR3 is 12 residues long. CDR3: CASSQGTGELFF. DNA of the CDR3: TGTGCCAGCAGCCAGGGCACCGGGGAGCTGTTTTTT.

This sequence joins TRBV7-4 and TRBJ2-3, with 8 nucleotides matching TRBD1. Germline assignment: CDR1 SGHVT and CDR2 SQSDAQ. This CDR3 has 18 residues. V was pared by 7 bases and J by 2 bases, with 17 bases of the junction left unmatched. The CDR3 bases are TGTGCCAGCACCCTGAATGCATGGACAGGGACTTCCACAGATACGCAGTATTTT. This encodes CASTLNAWTGTSTDTQYF.